This entry is about one TCR beta chain. Its specificity is not known. Sequenced by immunoSEQ multiplex PCR; TCRdb stores in-frame clones only, minus some. Among 75,000 to 80,000 clones listed, 70% to 90% were seen once. This entry is derived from a study of T cells in localized non-small cell lung cancer. The study's findings and limits: T cell clonality was highest in uninvolved adjacent lung, above tumor. Higher T cell density in the blood was associated with longer overall survival, whereas higher adjacent-lung clonality associated with shorter survival. Sequencing involved a lone tumor region, leaving heterogeneity possible.

The source was peripheral blood, collected before any cancer treatment. The sequence derives from a female donor over 55 with stage I lung adenocarcinoma.

The CDR3 sequence: CASSLSLGLGSMSYNEQFF. The CDR3 DNA reads as TGTGCCAGCAGTTTATCTCTGGGACTAGGATCTATGTCCTACAATGAGCAGTTCTTC. This sequence joins TRBV28 and TRBJ2-1, with 8 bases fitting TRBD2. CDR1 is MDHEN, CDR2 SYDVKM, per germline. J lost 1 base, V lost 1 base, and 12 bases had no gene match. The CDR3 totals 19 residues.